This T cell receptor beta chain was documented in a study of tissue T cells after allogeneic stem cell transplantation. For the study at large: Several unmodified and three CD34-selected T-cell-depleted grafts went to graft-versus-host disease patients. The study, taken as a whole, reports: Shared clones across patients were few; motif clustering revealed tissue-specific shared signatures. Blood and spleen captured only part of the tissue TCR repertoire.

CDR3 length: 14 amino acids. Deletions cut 7 bases from V and 2 bases from J, with 14 bases between. Per the germline V gene, CDR1 is LNHDA and CDR2 is SQIVND (reference sequence). As regards this clone: The target antigen is unknown.

Every graft-versus-host disease patient had gastrointestinal disease and got several lines of graft-versus-host disease therapy. Sequencing used immunoSEQ multiplex PCR; TCRdb keeps in-frame clones, though not all of them. The sample has a few hundred clones; about 85% are singletons. The sequence was collected from a male patient aged 40-70 years with steroid-refractory graft-versus-host disease after an allogeneic stem cell transplant. Certain T cells may be donor cells from the graft. Here the sequenced sample was skin, taken at autopsy. V gene TRBV19 combines with J gene TRBJ1-1, with D maybe TRBD1 (5 bases). The CDR3 spells CASKRGLGNTEAFF. The CDR3 DNA sequence: TGTGCCAGTAAGCGGGGGTTAGGTAACACTGAAGCTTTCTTT.